These 6 T cell receptor beta chains came from one sample sequenced in a study of early stage breast cancer tumors. Using immunoSEQ multiplex PCR, the repertoire was profiled, and TCRdb retains in-frame clones only, with some absent. The table includes more than 20,000 clones, about three quarters detected once. The sample comprised blood. These receptors were obtained from a person in their sixties with breast cancer.

The V gene is TRBV30, the J gene TRBJ2-4, with 12 bases matching TRBD2. The CDR3 loop spans 16 amino acids. Germline V lookup: CDR1 GTSNPN, CDR2 SVGIG (reference sequence). V dropped 3 bases and J dropped 1; count of bases not matched to a gene: 4. In DNA, the CDR3 is TGTGCCTGGAGCAGACTAGCGGGGGTCGCCAAAAACATTCAGTACTTC. It specifies CAWSRLAGVAKNIQYF.

This clone was counted a few times. The J gene is TRBJ1-1, the V gene TRBV5-1; D remains ambiguous. The CDR3 runs 15 residues. V was shortened by 4 bases and J by 1 base, with 14 bases between the two germline ends. CDR1 SGHRS and CDR2 YFSETQ come from the germline V gene. CDR3 sequence reads: CASSPFAGGNTEAFF. CDR3 DNA sequence: TGCGCCAGCAGCCCTTTTGCGGGAGGGAACACTGAAGCTTTCTTT.

The chain recombines TRBV10-3 with TRBJ2-1; D is possibly TRBD1 (6 bases). V was clipped by 0 bases and J by 1 base, with 13 bases between them. This CDR3 has 17 residues. Germline CDR1 is ENHRY and CDR2 is SYGVKD. CDR3 sequence (DNA): TGTGCCATCAGTGAGTCAGAGGGTGGGACATCCTACAATGAGCAGTTCTTC. Translation: CAISESEGGTSYNEQFF.

The chain uses TRBV9 and TRBJ2-1; a weak D match, TRBD2 (6 bases). Germline loops: CDR1 SGDLS, CDR2 YYNGEE. This CDR3 is built from 15 residues. V was cut by 0 bases and J by 4 bases, with 11 bases left in between. CDR3 loop: CASSVGGISYNEQFF. CDR3 DNA: TGTGCCAGCAGCGTAGGCGGGATTTCATACAATGAGCAGTTCTTC.

The chain combines TRBV9 with TRBJ2-5, with D perhaps TRBD2 (5 bases). V was clipped by 3 bases and J by 3 bases, with 9 bases between them. This CDR3 is 13 amino acids long. The V gene's germline CDR1 is SGDLS and CDR2 YYNGEE. CDR3 nucleotides: TGTGCCAGCAGCGCTAGCCCAGAAGAGACCCAGTACTTC. Its translation is CASSASPEETQYF.

The chain combines TRBV11-2 with TRBJ2-5; D may be TRBD1 or TRBD2 (5 bases each). With 3 bases removed from V and 5 bases from J, the gap between germline ends came to 10 bases. The length of the CDR3 is 13 residues. The germline gives CDR1 SGHAT, CDR2 FQNNGV. The CDR3 is CASSFWGMETQYF. The CDR3 DNA follows: TGTGCCAGCAGCTTCTGGGGGATGGAGACCCAGTACTTC.